Here is one T cell receptor beta chain with its context. Looked up from germline, CDR1 is MRHNA and CDR2 is SNTAGT. Deletions cut 2 bases from V and 7 bases from J, with 8 bases between. This CDR3 region has 12 residues. These data belong to a study of blood T cell repertoires in COVID-19. In the study overall: Nucleic acid was either cDNA or gDNA, and it came from T cells, B-cell-depleted T cells, or PBMCs.

Study processing details: Counts of nucleated cells, estimated from reference gene primer amplification, were obtained. Some clones are missing from TCRdb's copy, which holds only in-frame ones; the method was immunoSEQ multiplex PCR. V and J calls and clone size are given by that table; D and trimming were obtained from the DNA. The sample yields more than 100,000 clones, 87% seen once. This chain joins TRBV6-4 and TRBJ1-1; no definite D call. This TCR was recovered from a woman in her 70s with acute or convalescent COVID-19. Sequencing used peripheral blood. The CDR3 DNA sequence: TGTGCCAGCAGTGACCAACGAGGTGAAGCTTTCTTT. Amino acid sequence: CASSDQRGEAFF.